These 4 T cell receptor beta chains were all obtained from the same sample, sequenced in a study of blood T cell repertoires in COVID-19. TCRdb's copy holds only in-frame clones and misses some; the assay was immunoSEQ multiplex PCR. The sample carries about 190,000 clones, roughly 84% recorded once. Sequencing input: peripheral blood. The receptors were sampled from a human donor in a cohort sampled during active COVID-19.

The rearrangement joins TRBV7-9 to TRBJ2-1; D might be TRBD2 (5 bases). The V end was cut by 0 bases, the J end by 0 bases, with 18 bases between. There are 19 residues in the CDR3. Germline CDR1 and CDR2: SEHNR and FQNEAQ (reference sequence). CDR3 loop: CASSLALGRYSSSYNEQFF. In DNA, the CDR3 is TGTGCCAGCAGCTTAGCACTAGGCAGGTATTCGAGCTCCTACAATGAGCAGTTCTTC.

Here the CDR3 reads CASSESQGQETQYF. The CDR3 bases are TGTGCCAGCAGTGAATCTCAGGGTCAAGAGACCCAGTACTTC. The chain joins TRBV6-1 to TRBJ2-5; tentative D call: TRBD1 (5 bases). This CDR3 has 14 residues. V shed 2 bases and J shed 2 bases, with 9 bases lying between them. Germline V gene lookup returns CDR1 MNHNS and CDR2 SASEGT.

This chain uses TRBV7-2 with TRBJ1-1, with D unclear. The V end lost 2 bases, the J end lost 6 bases, and 10 bases lay between the germline ends. CDR3 size: 13 residues. Germline V gene lookup returns CDR1 SGHTA and CDR2 FQGNSA. The CDR3 sequence: CASSLQVMAEAFF. DNA for the CDR3: TGTGCCAGCAGCTTACAGGTAATGGCTGAAGCTTTCTTT.

This sequence joins TRBV6-1 and TRBJ2-5; TRBD2 aligns across 9 bases. The CDR3 runs to 15 residues. V lost 3 bases and J lost 7; bases outside the gene matches: 9. Germline V CDR1 and CDR2: MNHNS, SASEGT. The CDR3 here is CASSEAGGVFATQYF. As DNA, the CDR3 is TGTGCCAGCAGTGAGGCGGGAGGGGTTTTTGCGACCCAGTACTTC.